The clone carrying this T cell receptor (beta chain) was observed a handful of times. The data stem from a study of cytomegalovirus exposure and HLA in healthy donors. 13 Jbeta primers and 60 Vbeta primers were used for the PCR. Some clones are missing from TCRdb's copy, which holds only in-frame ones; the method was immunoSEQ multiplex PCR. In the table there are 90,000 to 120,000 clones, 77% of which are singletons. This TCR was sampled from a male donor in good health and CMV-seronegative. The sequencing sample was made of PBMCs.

The CDR3 nucleotides read TGTGCCAGCAGTGAAAGGGGACAGGGTTATGAAAAACTGTTTTTT. It specifies CASSERGQGYEKLFF. The J gene is TRBJ1-4, the V gene TRBV6-1; TRBD1 matches at 9 bases. CDR1 is MNHNS and CDR2 is SASEGT in the germline V gene. The CDR3 extends over 15 amino acids. J was trimmed by 6 bases and V by 2 bases; bases with no gene match: 4.